This T cell receptor (beta chain) was documented in a study of spatial heterogeneity in lung cancer. About the study: Alpha-chain sequences were consistently detected in smaller numbers than beta-chain sequences.

By share of the sample, this clonotype is medium-sized. This beta chain is an off-target read within a library intended for alpha chains, so its frequency means little. Using its own MiXCR run on the 5' RACE reads, TCRdb lists one record per CDR3 protein. Of a few thousand distinct CDR3 sequences in the sample, approximately 8.5% were seen once. CDR3 length equals 16 residues. V lost 6 bases, J lost 1 base, and 7 bases stayed unmatched. Per the germline V gene, CDR1 is MDHEN and CDR2 is SYDVKM. Time point indicated: sample taken at primary tumor resection. No cell sorting; template was whole RNA from tumor, lung tissue or PBMC.

This receptor was obtained from a male donor with early-stage non-small cell lung cancer. The chain employs TRBV28 and TRBJ2-1; 9 positions match TRBD2. This material consisted of normal lung tissue next to the tumor, taken at surgery. The CDR3 loop reads CASSPQTSGSYNEQFF. For the CDR3, the DNA is TGTGCCAGCAGCCCACAGACTAGCGGTTCCTACAATGAGCAGTTCTTC.